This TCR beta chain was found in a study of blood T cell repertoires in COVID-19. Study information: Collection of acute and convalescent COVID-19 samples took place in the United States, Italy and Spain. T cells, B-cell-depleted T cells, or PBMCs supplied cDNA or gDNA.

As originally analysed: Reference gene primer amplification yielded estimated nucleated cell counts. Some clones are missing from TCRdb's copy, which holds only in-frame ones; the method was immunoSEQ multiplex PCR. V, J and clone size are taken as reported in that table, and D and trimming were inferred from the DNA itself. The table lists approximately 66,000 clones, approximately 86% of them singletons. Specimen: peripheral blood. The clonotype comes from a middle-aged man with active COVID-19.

As DNA, the CDR3 is TGTGCCAGCAGCTTCGTACAGGGTTTCGATGAGCAGTTCTTC. Translation gives CASSFVQGFDEQFF. V and J are TRBV5-8 and TRBJ2-1; tentative D call: TRBD1 (6 bases). V was cut by 2 bases and J by 8 bases, with 14 bases left in between. The CDR3 contains 14 residues. Germline V gene sequence: CDR1 SGHTS, CDR2 YDEGEE.